Each of the 27 T cell receptor beta chains below was sequenced from the same sample in a study of cytomegalovirus exposure and HLA in healthy donors. It was with 60 Vbeta and 13 Jbeta primers that the PCR ran. Method: immunoSEQ multiplex PCR; TCRdb's copy keeps in-frame clones and lacks some. The sample includes about 83,000 clones, around 81% seen only once; the top ten take approximately 1.9%. Input material: PBMCs. The source is a woman aged 30 to 39 in good health and CMV-seronegative.

V and J are TRBV7-9 and TRBJ2-3; TRBD2 matches 10 bases. In germline, CDR1 is SEHNR, CDR2 FQNEAQ (reference sequence). V lost 5 bases to trimming and J lost 3 bases; unmatched junction nucleotides: 17. This CDR3 region has 19 residues. The CDR3 region is CASSLGRSGRVTITDTQYF. The DNA for the CDR3 is TGTGCCAGCAGCCTGGGTCGGAGCGGGAGGGTTACCATAACAGATACGCAGTATTTT.

A single count supports this clone. The gene calls are TRBV29-1 and TRBJ2-7; the D is unclear. The end of the DNA fits TRBJ2-1 better, so the J call may be wrong. Germline V gene lookup returns CDR1 SQVTM and CDR2 ANQGSEA. The CDR3 extends over 12 amino acids. CDR3 in amino acids: CSVGRPGNEQFF. CDR3 nucleotide sequence: TGCAGCGTTGGTCGTCCCGGGAATGAGCAGTTCTTC.

As regards this clone: At one end, the junction sequence differs from germline, possibly due to a read error. The chain links TRBV6-6 to TRBJ1-2; D remains unclear. The CDR3 sequence is 14 residues long. The germline CDR1 and CDR2 sequences are MNHNY and SVGAGI (reference sequence). The CDR3 region is CASTYSGLGYGYTF. DNA of the CDR3: TGTGCCAGCACTTACTCCGGTCTAGGCTATGGCTACACCTTC.

V gene TRBV29-1 combines with J gene TRBJ2-1; 9 nucleotides align to TRBD2. V dropped 7 bases and J dropped 5; count of bases not matched to a gene: 12. This CDR3 spans 15 amino acids. Germline loops: CDR1 SQVTM, CDR2 ANQGSEA. The DNA of the CDR3 is TGCAGCGCCTCCACCCGACTAGCGGAGAACAATGAGCAGTTCTTC. As protein: CSASTRLAENNEQFF.

The chain joins TRBV6-1 to TRBJ2-7; 7 nucleotides agree with TRBD2. The trim removed 10 bases at V and 3 bases at J, leaving 12 bases unmatched. From germline, CDR1 is MNHNS and CDR2 SASEGT. The CDR3 has 14 amino acids. In DNA form, the CDR3 reads TGTGCCATCGATCCCGGGACTACGCACTACGAGCAGTACTTC. It encodes CAIDPGTTHYEQYF.

V and J are TRBV28 and TRBJ1-5, with D tentatively TRBD1 (6 bases). The germline V gene has CDR1 MDHEN and CDR2 SYDVKM. Trimming pared 10 bases from V and 4 bases from J, leaving 20 bases between. The CDR3 runs 15 residues. DNA of the CDR3: TGTGCCATCAATCACGCCGGGACAAAAAATCAGCCCCAGCATTTT. This translates into CAINHAGTKNQPQHF.

This clone was recorded once. This sequence joins TRBV11-2 and TRBJ1-3; D unclear. Trimming removed 1 base from V and 4 bases from J, with 14 bases in between. The CDR3 has 16 amino acids. Looked up from germline, CDR1 is SGHAT and CDR2 is FQNNGV. The CDR3 DNA sequence: TGTGCCAGCAGCTTAGTGGCGGGGTCCCCCGGAAACACCATATATTTT. This sequence encodes CASSLVAGSPGNTIYF.

The rearrangement uses TRBV5-1 and TRBJ1-2; D may be TRBD1 (5 bases). The V end lost 0 bases, the J end lost 4 bases, and 10 bases lay between the germline ends. Germline CDR1 reads SGHRS; CDR2 reads YFSETQ. The CDR3 extends over 14 amino acids. CDR3: CASSLAPGSYGYTF. For the CDR3, the DNA is TGCGCCAGCAGCTTGGCTCCAGGGTCCTATGGCTACACCTTC.

The chain is built from TRBV7-9 and TRBJ2-7; TRBD2 matches 7 bases. This CDR3 has 16 residues. CDR1 is SEHNR, CDR2 FQNEAQ, per germline (reference sequence). V lost 5 bases and J lost 2; bases outside the gene matches: 12. The CDR3 nucleotides are TGTGCCAGCAGCCCCCGGAGGGCTAGCGGTCCCTACGAGCAGTACTTC. Its translation is CASSPRRASGPYEQYF. The full variable domain, its missing parts supplied by reference TRBV7-9 and TRBJ2-7, is DTGVSQNPRHKITKRGQNVTFRCDPISEHNRLYWYRQTLGQGPEFLTYFQNEAQLEKSRLLSDRFSAERPKGSFSTLEIQRTEQGDSAMYLCASSPRRASGPYEQYFGPGTRLTVT.

The gene calls are TRBV11-2 and TRBJ2-5, with 8 bases fitting TRBD2. The J call may be in error: the DNA end matches TRBJ2-7 better. The CDR3 length is 16 residues. From germline, CDR1 is SGHAT and CDR2 FQNNGV. The CDR3 coding sequence is TGTGCCAGCAGCTCCGTACCTCGGGGGGGGCTAAACGAGCAGTACTTC. Translating gives CASSSVPRGGLNEQYF.

The gene calls are TRBV28 and TRBJ2-7, with a weak D call TRBD2 (6 bases). The CDR3 has 13 residues. Germline lookup yields CDR1 MDHEN and CDR2 SYDVKM. Trimming removed 5 bases at V and 6 bases at J, with 14 bases between. The CDR3 spells CASSPPGGIEQYF. DNA for the CDR3: TGTGCCAGCAGTCCCCCAGGCGGGATCGAGCAGTACTTC.

The chain links TRBV20-1 to TRBJ1-2, with D hard to call. The CDR3 covers 11 residues. Per germline, CDR1 DFQATT and CDR2 SNEGSKA (reference sequence). Between the trimmed V and J ends, which lost 6 bases and 8 bases, there was a span of 13 bases. CDR3 loop: CSAPAEGGYTF. CDR3 bases: TGCAGTGCCCCGGCCGAGGGCGGCTACACCTTC.

The J gene is TRBJ1-5, the V gene TRBV21-1; TRBD1, the table's D call, lacks a check against the DNA. TRBV21-1 is a pseudogene segment. This CDR3 spans 16 amino acids. CDR3 loop: CASSRNQGQGNQPQHF. Here the CDR3 DNA reads TGTGCCAGCAGCCGAAACCAGGGACAGGGCAATCAGCCCCAGCATTTT.

This clone was recorded a few times. J is TRBJ2-1 and V is TRBV25-1; TRBD2 matches 7 bases. After removal of 2 bases from V and 0 bases from J, the junction contained 4 bases not matched to a gene. The CDR3 runs 16 residues. Germline CDR1 is MGHDK and CDR2 is SYGVNS. The CDR3 DNA is TGTGCCAGCAGTGAACCTAGCGGCCACTCCTACAATGAGCAGTTCTTC. Its protein is CASSEPSGHSYNEQFF.

The CDR3, as DNA: TGTGCCACCGCCGGGGGAGATACGCAGTATTTT. Its protein product is CATAGGDTQYF. The chain employs TRBV11-1 and TRBJ2-3; D is perhaps TRBD2 (6 bases). Trimming pared 10 bases from V and 5 bases from J, leaving 10 bases between. Germline V gene lookup returns CDR1 SGHAT and CDR2 FQDESV (reference sequence). The CDR3 totals 11 residues.

The chain uses TRBV2 and TRBJ2-1, with 8 bases identical to TRBD2. CDR1 and CDR2 (germline): SNHLY, FYNNEI. J lost 4 bases, V lost 8 bases, and 7 bases had no gene match. This CDR3 spans 14 amino acids. This CDR3 reads CASYRIAGYNEQFF. In nucleotides, the CDR3 is TGTGCCAGCTATAGAATAGCGGGATACAATGAGCAGTTCTTC.

This chain links TRBV6-5 with TRBJ1-1; D is perhaps TRBD1 (5 bases). Trimming took 7 bases from V and 3 from J, leaving 18 bases between them. The CDR3 consists of 15 residues. The germline V gene encodes CDR1 MNHEY and CDR2 SVGAGI. The CDR3 spells CASMGWAGRHTEAFF. CDR3 DNA sequence: TGTGCCAGCATGGGGTGGGCAGGGCGACACACTGAAGCTTTCTTT.

The chain carries TRBV11-1 and TRBJ2-1; 13 nucleotides align to TRBD2. J gave up 0 bases and V 5 bases, and 10 bases lay outside the gene matches. Germline-derived CDR1 and CDR2 are SGHAT and FQDESV (reference sequence). The CDR3 runs 19 residues. CDR3 bases: TGTGCCAGCAGCGATGATCCCGGGACTAGCGGGGTCTCCTACAATGAGCAGTTCTTC. This encodes CASSDDPGTSGVSYNEQFF.

The chain carries TRBV27 and TRBJ1-2, with D tentatively TRBD1 (6 bases). Germline values: CDR1 MNHEY, CDR2 SMNVEV (reference sequence). The CDR3 totals 15 residues. V gave up 2 bases and J gave up 3 bases, with 13 bases separating them. CDR3 bases: TGTGCCAGCAGTTTAAGGGGGGGCTTGGACTATGGCTACACCTTC. Protein: CASSLRGGLDYGYTF.

This clone was counted only a few times. The V call is TRBV6-1, the J call TRBJ1-3, with 7 bases that match TRBD1. This CDR3 has 15 amino acids. CDR1 is MNHNS and CDR2 is SASEGT in the germline V gene. The V segment lost 2 bases and the J segment 2 bases; nucleotides outside the gene matches: 3. The CDR3, as DNA: TGTGCCAGCAGTGAACAAACAGGGGCTGGAAACACCATATATTTT. Protein: CASSEQTGAGNTIYF.

In this sample, this clone turned up once. This chain links TRBV10-3 with TRBJ2-7; 7 bases fit TRBD2. This CDR3 has 16 residues. The germline V gene has CDR1 ENHRY and CDR2 SYGVKD. Trimming cost V 8 bases and J 3 bases; bases outside gene matches: 16. In DNA, the CDR3 is TGTGCCATCGATAAGTCTGAGGCGGGGGAGGACTACGAGCAGTACTTC. Its protein is CAIDKSEAGEDYEQYF.

V gene TRBV10-3 combines with J gene TRBJ2-3, with unresolved D. V lost 5 bases and J lost 6, with 6 bases in between. Germline V gives CDR1 ENHRY, CDR2 SYGVKD. This CDR3 comprises 11 residues. CDR3 loop: CAISPGDTQYF. The CDR3, as DNA: TGTGCCATCAGTCCCGGGGATACGCAGTATTTT.

J is TRBJ2-7 and V is TRBV20-1; D might be TRBD1 (5 bases). CDR1 and CDR2 (germline): DFQATT, SNEGSKA (reference sequence). V dropped 3 bases and J dropped 6 bases, with 9 bases sitting between them. This CDR3 has 11 amino acids. CDR3 in DNA: TGCAGTGCTAGGTCAGGGCCCGAGCAGTACTTC. Protein sequence: CSARSGPEQYF.

This chain uses TRBV6-5 with TRBJ1-5, with D perhaps TRBD1 (6 bases). The CDR3 totals 12 residues. The ends were cut back, 5 bases at V and 11 bases at J, with 13 bases in the middle. CDR1 and CDR2 from the germline V gene are MNHEY and SVGAGI. CDR3 residues: CASSERPGAQHF. The CDR3 DNA sequence: TGTGCCAGCAGTGAACGTCCAGGGGCCCAGCATTTT.

V and J are TRBV27 and TRBJ2-3, with 7 bases aligning to TRBD2. V shed 4 bases, J shed 3 bases, and the junction held 7 bases outside the gene matches. The CDR3 spans 15 residues. The V gene's germline CDR1 is MNHEY and CDR2 SMNVEV (reference sequence). The CDR3: CASSWWGGSTDTQYF. CDR3 in DNA: TGTGCCAGCAGTTGGTGGGGAGGGAGTACAGATACGCAGTATTTT.

The chain has TRBV7-9 and TRBJ2-5; TRBD1 aligns across 10 bases. The J call may not be correct, given that the DNA end is closer to TRBJ2-7. The CDR3 is made up of 18 amino acids. CDR1 is SEHNR, CDR2 FQNEAQ, per germline (reference sequence). DNA of the CDR3: TGTGCCAGCAGCTCTAGCATAGGGACAGGGGACCTCCCCTACGAGCAGTACTTC. Encoded protein: CASSSSIGTGDLPYEQYF.

The J gene is TRBJ1-3, the V gene TRBV5-1; the D gene is possibly TRBD1 (5 bases). CDR1 and CDR2 (germline): SGHRS, YFSETQ. This CDR3 is 13 amino acids long. V shed 4 bases and J shed 3 bases, with 8 bases lying between them. The CDR3 spells CASSDRIGNTIYF. In DNA, the CDR3 is TGCGCCAGCAGCGACAGAATTGGAAACACCATATATTTT. The entire variable domain, with the rest obtained from reference TRBV5-1 and TRBJ1-3, is as follows: KAGVTQTPRYLIKTRGQQVTLSCSPISGHRSVSWYQQTPGQGLQFLFEYFSETQRNKGNFPGRFSGRQFSNSRSEMNVSTLELGDSALYLCASSDRIGNTIYFGEGSWLTVV.